This is a list of T cell receptor beta chains from one sample in a study of cytomegalovirus exposure and HLA in healthy donors. Using immunoSEQ multiplex PCR, the repertoire was profiled, and TCRdb retains in-frame clones only, with some absent. This sample has 150,000 to 200,000 clones, with approximately 79% found just once. The source material was PBMCs. These receptors were obtained from a woman aged 45-65 years in good health and CMV-seropositive. The CDR3 runs from the conserved cysteine through the conserved F or W. Each record gives: V gene, CDR3 length, J gene, D gene, clone size, CDR3 protein, CDR3 DNA. A D gene is named only where the DNA matches it firmly. Rows give clone size only sometimes, using once, few, many, or a class for an expanded clone.

>TRBV7-2|13|TRBJ2-7|.|.
CASSSPPLYEQYF
TGTGCCAGCAGCTCCCCTCCCCTCTACGAGCAGTACTTC
>TRBV7-9|15|TRBJ1-1|TRBD1|.
CASSPGDRGNTEAFF
TGTGCCAGCAGCCCTGGGGACAGGGGGAACACTGAAGCTTTCTTT
>TRBV7-2|15|TRBJ2-1|.|.
CASSLVPGGPNEQFF
TGTGCCAGCAGCTTAGTTCCCGGGGGGCCCAATGAGCAGTTCTTC
>TRBV25-1|14|TRBJ2-7|.|once
CASSDHAGPYEQYF
TGTGCCAGCAGTGACCACGCAGGGCCGTACGAGCAGTACTTC
>TRBV5-1|13|TRBJ1-2|TRBD1|.
CASSTGGMGGYTF
TGCGCCAGCAGCACAGGGGGTATGGGTGGCTACACCTTC
>TRBV7-2|17|TRBJ2-3|TRBD1|.
CASSLTQGAWGTDTQYF
TGTGCCAGCAGCTTAACGCAGGGGGCGTGGGGCACAGATACGCAGTATTTT
>TRBV5-6|17|TRBJ1-2|TRBD1|.
CASSLADRGEANYGYTF
TGTGCCAGCAGCCTAGCGGACAGGGGTGAGGCTAACTATGGCTACACCTTC
>TRBV7-2|15|TRBJ2-5|.|.
CASSRGSGVQETQYF
TGTGCCAGCAGCCGGGGTTCGGGTGTTCAAGAGACCCAGTACTTC
>TRBV5-6|15|TRBJ1-5|TRBD1|few
CASSLMDRGNQPQHF
TGTGCCAGCAGCTTGATGGACAGGGGCAATCAGCCCCAGCATTTT
>TRBV5-4|15|TRBJ2-1|TRBD1|.
CASSRGQGGYNEQFF
TGTGCCAGCAGCAGAGGACAGGGGGGGTACAATGAGCAGTTCTTC
>TRBV12-5|12|TRBJ2-3|.|.
CASGREFGAQYF
TGTGCTAGTGGCCGGGAGTTTGGGGCGCAGTATTTT
>TRBV5-1|14|TRBJ2-3|.|.
CASCLRRGTDTQYF
TGCGCCAGCTGTCTCCGTCGGGGCACAGATACGCAGTATTTT
>TRBV7-2|16|TRBJ1-2|TRBD1|.
CASSFGTGGLSYGYTF
TGTGCCAGCAGCTTCGGGACAGGGGGCTTAAGCTATGGCTACACCTTC
>TRBV30|13|TRBJ2-1|.|.
CAWSVGGNNEQFF
TGTGCCTGGAGTGTTGGAGGGAACAATGAGCAGTTCTTC
>TRBV28|15|TRBJ2-1|.|.
CASREVGGSYNEQFF
TGTGCCAGCAGGGAGGTAGGGGGTTCCTACAATGAGCAGTTCTTC
>TRBV27|15|TRBJ2-7|TRBD1|.
CASSLSVTGGYEQYF
TGTGCCAGCAGTTTATCGGTGACAGGGGGCTACGAGCAGTACTTC
>TRBV19|14|TRBJ2-1|TRBD2|few
CASSAGDPYNEQFF
TGTGCCAGTAGTGCGGGGGACCCCTACAATGAGCAGTTCTTC
>TRBV30|16|TRBJ1-6|.|.
CAWSVAGPSYNSPLHF
TGTGCCTGGAGTGTGGCAGGGCCCTCCTATAATTCACCCCTCCACTTT
>TRBV4-1|17|TRBJ1-6|TRBD1|.
CASSQDRRAGGGSPLHF
TGCGCCAGCAGCCAAGATCGTCGGGCAGGGGGCGGTTCACCCCTCCACTTT
>TRBV5-4|17|TRBJ1-1|TRBD1|.
CASSLARGQAAKSEAFF
TGTGCCAGCAGCTTGGCAAGAGGACAGGCCGCCAAGAGTGAAGCTTTCTTT
>TRBV6-1|13|TRBJ1-2|.|once
CASSEGMRYGYTF
TGTGCCAGCAGTGAAGGGATGAGGTATGGCTACACCTTC
>TRBV6-1|12|TRBJ1-1|.|.
CASRAGSTEAFF
TGTGCCAGCAGGGCTGGGAGCACTGAAGCTTTCTTT
>TRBV4-3|16|TRBJ1-6|.|.
CASSQGSSSYNSPLHF
TGCGCCAGCAGCCAAGGGAGTAGCTCCTATAATTCACCCCTCCACTTT
>TRBV7-2|14|TRBJ1-1|.|few
CASSLAGVNTEAFF
TGTGCCAGCAGCTTAGCAGGGGTGAACACTGAAGCTTTCTTT
>TRBV6-4|13|TRBJ1-1|TRBD1|.
CASKGQPNTEAFF
TGTGCCAGCAAGGGACAGCCTAACACTGAAGCTTTCTTT
>TRBV6-4|13|TRBJ1-2|TRBD1|.
CASSKGQDYGYTF
TGTGCCAGCAGTAAGGGACAGGATTATGGCTACACCTTC
>TRBV29-1|13|TRBJ1-2|.|.
CSVGQSRAYGYTF
TGCAGCGTTGGACAGTCAAGGGCCTATGGCTACACCTTC
>TRBV9|16|TRBJ1-4|.|.
CASSARVGDFNEKLFF
TGTGCCAGCAGCGCCCGGGTGGGGGACTTTAATGAAAAACTGTTTTTT
>TRBV5-4|14|TRBJ2-7|TRBD1|once
CASSIGQGPYEQYF
TGTGCCAGCAGCATCGGACAGGGTCCCTACGAGCAGTACTTC
>TRBV11-2|15|TRBJ1-3|.|.
CASRGVGSSGNTIYF
TGTGCCAGCAGGGGAGTTGGTTCCTCTGGAAACACCATATATTTT
>TRBV2|14|TRBJ1-1|.|.
CASSEPRGVTEAFF
TGTGCCAGCAGTGAACCTCGCGGGGTCACTGAAGCTTTCTTT
>TRBV28|14|TRBJ2-7|.|.
CASSLGTPGYEQYF
TGTGCCAGCAGTTTAGGGACACCGGGTTACGAGCAGTACTTC
>TRBV7-8|18|TRBJ2-7|TRBD2|.
CASSHGDGRAFGAYEQYF
TGTGCCAGCAGCCACGGAGACGGGAGGGCGTTCGGGGCCTACGAGCAGTACTTC
>TRBV4-1|16|TRBJ2-3|TRBD2|.
CASSQGRAGVSDTQYF
TGCGCCAGCAGCCAAGGGCGGGCGGGAGTCTCAGATACGCAGTATTTT
>TRBV2|15|TRBJ1-5|.|few
CASSRDKISNQPQHF
TGTGCCAGCAGTAGGGACAAAATTAGCAATCAGCCCCAGCATTTT
>TRBV7-9|13|TRBJ2-4|TRBD2|.
CASSLAAGGIQYF
TGTGCCAGCAGCTTAGCGGCGGGGGGCATTCAGTACTTC
>TRBV7-9|14|TRBJ1-1|TRBD1|.
CASSFRTGDTEAFF
TGTGCCAGCAGCTTTCGGACAGGGGACACTGAAGCTTTCTTT
>TRBV25-1|15|TRBJ2-1|TRBD2|.
CASSLTSGGYNEQFF
TGTGCCAGCAGCTTGACTAGCGGGGGGTACAATGAGCAGTTCTTC
>TRBV5-1|17|TRBJ2-6|TRBD1|.
CASSLRGGVSGANVLTF
TGCGCCAGCAGCTTGAGAGGGGGCGTCTCTGGGGCCAACGTCCTGACTTTC
>TRBV2|14|TRBJ1-4|.|.
CASSRSGDNVKLFF
TGTGCCAGCAGTAGGTCAGGGGATAATGTGAAACTGTTTTTT
>TRBV5-4|15|TRBJ1-3|TRBD1|.
CASTVDRGPGNTIYF
TGTGCCAGCACCGTTGACAGGGGGCCTGGAAACACCATATATTTT
>TRBV4-1|16|TRBJ1-2|TRBD1|.
CASSQPGQGSSYGYTF
TGCGCCAGCAGCCAACCCGGACAGGGATCGTCCTATGGCTACACCTTC
>TRBV18|15|TRBJ2-6|.|once
CASSPLRVGANVLTF
TGTGCCAGCTCACCACTGAGGGTTGGGGCCAACGTCCTGACTTTC
>TRBV20-1|11|TRBJ1-1|.|.
CSANRDAEAFF
TGCAGTGCTAACAGGGACGCTGAAGCTTTCTTT
>TRBV7-2|15|TRBJ1-1|.|.
CASSLSAQGNTEAFF
TGTGCCAGCAGCTTATCTGCACAGGGGAACACTGAAGCTTTCTTT
>TRBV7-8|13|TRBJ1-2|.|.
CASSQNRLRGYTF
TGTGCCAGCAGTCAAAACAGGTTAAGGGGCTACACCTTC
>TRBV6-5|13|TRBJ1-2|.|.
CASSLDLGYGYTF
TGTGCCAGCAGCCTAGATTTGGGCTATGGCTACACCTTC
>TRBV7-9|14|TRBJ1-6|.|once
CASSLIGGGETLHF
TGTGCCAGCAGCTTAATCGGGGGGGGTGAAACCCTCCACTTT
>TRBV5-4|15|TRBJ2-7|TRBD2|.
CASSFGGGETYEQYF
TGTGCCAGCAGCTTCGGCGGGGGGGAAACCTACGAGCAGTACTTC
>TRBV27|15|TRBJ2-7|TRBD1|.
CASSPIWDRTYEQYF
TGTGCCAGCAGCCCTATATGGGACAGGACCTACGAGCAGTACTTC
>TRBV7-2|14|TRBJ2-5|TRBD1|few
CASSRDRYQETQYF
TGTGCCAGCAGCCGGGACAGGTATCAAGAGACCCAGTACTTC
>TRBV6-5|15|TRBJ1-6|.|.
CASSSNLPGDSPLHF
TGTGCCAGCAGTAGCAACCTTCCGGGGGATTCACCCCTCCACTTT
>TRBV9|15|TRBJ2-3|TRBD2|.
CASSSTSGGTDTQYF
TGTGCCAGCAGCTCCACTAGCGGGGGCACAGATACGCAGTATTTT
>TRBV30|12|TRBJ2-7|TRBD1|.
CAWIRTGLEQYF
TGTGCCTGGATCCGGACAGGTCTCGAGCAGTACTTC
>TRBV4-3|16|TRBJ2-3|.|.
CASSRSTSNLINTQYF
TGCGCCAGCAGCCGTAGTACTAGCAATTTAATAAATACGCAGTATTTT
>TRBV7-8|15|TRBJ2-7|TRBD1|.
CASSLYRGQGYEQYF
TGTGCCAGCAGCTTATACAGGGGGCAAGGTTACGAGCAGTACTTC
>TRBV19|14|TRBJ1-5|.|.
CASKGGNSNQPQHF
TGTGCCAGTAAAGGGGGTAATAGCAATCAGCCCCAGCATTTT
>TRBV7-2|15|TRBJ2-5|.|.
CASSQGGAGAETQYF
TGTGCCAGCAGTCAAGGGGGGGCAGGGGCTGAGACCCAGTACTTC
>TRBV19|14|TRBJ1-2|TRBD1|.
CASSIGTGLYGYTF
TGTGCCAGTAGTATCGGGACAGGTTTATATGGCTACACCTTC